Below are 30 T cell receptor beta chains sequenced from a single sample in a study of blood T cell repertoires in COVID-19. The data were produced by immunoSEQ multiplex PCR, yet TCRdb's version contains in-frame clones alone and is incomplete. The table lists approximately 230,000 clones, approximately 84% of them singletons. The sequencing input was PBMCs or T cells enriched from blood (not recorded which). These TCRs come from a man in his forties or fifties who had recovered from COVID-19.

V gene TRBV12-3 or TRBV12-4 combines with J gene TRBJ2-1; possible D gene TRBD1, 5 bases. Between the trimmed V and J ends, which lost 3 bases and 9 bases, there was a span of 9 bases. The CDR3 loop spans 12 amino acids. The CDR3 DNA follows: TGTGCCAGCAGTTTGGACAAATTTGAGCAGTTCTTC. Translating it yields CASSLDKFEQFF.

The chain recombines TRBV5-1 with TRBJ2-7, with 8 bases aligning to TRBD2. Trimming at V came to 0 bases and at J to 6 bases, leaving 8 bases not matched to a gene. The CDR3 extends over 15 amino acids. Germline values: CDR1 SGHRS, CDR2 YFSETQ. CDR3 coding DNA: TGCGCCAGCAGCTTGGCTAGGACAGCGGGAGTCGAGCAGTACTTC. Protein: CASSLARTAGVEQYF. Variable domain in full (rest from reference TRBV5-1 and TRBJ2-7): KAGVTQTPRYLIKTRGQQVTLSCSPISGHRSVSWYQQTPGQGLQFLFEYFSETQRNKGNFPGRFSGRQFSNSRSEMNVSTLELGDSALYLCASSLARTAGVEQYFGPGTRLTVT.

The rearrangement uses TRBV7-8 and TRBJ2-7; maybe TRBD1 (6 bases). In germline, CDR1 is SGHVS, CDR2 FQNEAQ. The V gene lost 4 bases and the J gene lost 5 bases, with 18 bases spanning the gap. The CDR3 has 15 residues. CDR3 in amino acids: CASSSPAGGINEQYF. CDR3 in DNA: TGTGCCAGCAGCTCTCCCGCTGGGGGCATAAACGAGCAGTACTTC.

The chain carries TRBV3-1 (or the pseudogene TRBV3-2) and TRBJ2-2; 7 positions agree with TRBD1. The CDR3 consists of 14 residues. V shed 4 bases and J 7 bases; nucleotides not matched to a gene: 6. Germline loops: CDR1 LGHDT, CDR2 YNNKEL (reference sequence). The CDR3 DNA reads as TGTGCCAGCAGCCCCTCTGCAGGGGGCGGGGAGCTGTTTTTT. Amino acids: CASSPSAGGGELFF.

This clone was seen only a few times. The rearrangement uses TRBV3-1 (or the pseudogene TRBV3-2) and TRBJ1-4, with 7 bases aligning to TRBD1. V lost 3 bases, J lost 12 bases, and 7 bases stayed unmatched. CDR1 is LGHDT and CDR2 is YNNKEL in the germline V gene (reference sequence). The CDR3 has 13 residues. The CDR3 coding sequence is TGTGCCAGCAGCCAGATCTCAGGGGGACAACTGTTTTTT. Translated, it gives CASSQISGGQLFF.

V gene TRBV12-5 combines with J gene TRBJ2-5; D is possibly TRBD1 (8 bases). Germline V lookup: CDR1 LGHNT, CDR2 FRNRAP. Trimming took off 7 bases at V and 5 bases at J, with 17 bases between the two ends. The CDR3 spans 14 residues. The CDR3, as DNA: TGTGCTAGTGCCCCCGGACAGGGAGGGGAGACCCAGTACTTC. Protein: CASAPGQGGETQYF.

The V and J genes are TRBV2 and TRBJ1-5; 7 bases fit TRBD1. The V and J ends lost 5 bases and 3 bases, in that order; junction bases with no gene match: 4. The CDR3 contains 14 residues. The germline V gene encodes CDR1 SNHLY and CDR2 FYNNEI. In DNA form, the CDR3 reads TGTGCCAGCAGTCAACAGGGGTACAATCAGCCCCAGCATTTT. Encoded protein: CASSQQGYNQPQHF.

The chain combines TRBV5-1 with TRBJ1-3, with 8 bases lining up with TRBD1. With 4 bases clipped from V and 10 bases from J, the junction kept 10 bases outside the gene matches. Germline lookup yields CDR1 SGHRS and CDR2 YFSETQ. This CDR3 region has 14 residues. The CDR3 loop is CASSPQTGEGTIYF. CDR3 in DNA: TGCGCCAGCAGCCCCCAGACAGGGGAGGGTACCATATATTTT.

This clone was seen only a few times. The V gene is TRBV2, the J gene TRBJ1-2; 7 bases align to TRBD1. This CDR3 is built from 13 residues. The germline V gene encodes CDR1 SNHLY and CDR2 FYNNEI. The V and J ends lost 4 bases and 4 bases, in that order; junction bases with no gene match: 3. CDR3 residues: CASSGQGRYGYTF. In nucleotides, the CDR3 is TGTGCCAGCAGTGGACAGGGCCGCTATGGCTACACCTTC.

This clone occurred once. J is TRBJ2-2 and V is TRBV7-9, with D tentatively TRBD2 (5 bases). V was shortened by 6 bases and J by 5 bases, with 10 bases between the two germline ends. Germline CDR1 and CDR2: SEHNR and FQNEAQ (reference sequence). There are 13 residues in the CDR3. The CDR3 protein is CASRPGETGELFF. The CDR3 bases are TGTGCCAGCAGGCCCGGGGAGACCGGGGAGCTGTTTTTT.

The chain combines TRBV28 with TRBJ1-2, with a possible D match to TRBD1 (6 bases). The V gene lost 3 bases and the J gene lost 7 bases, with 9 bases spanning the gap. Germline loops: CDR1 MDHEN, CDR2 SYDVKM. This CDR3 has 12 amino acids. The CDR3 DNA reads as TGTGCCAGCAGTTTGGTGGGGGCTGGCTACACCTTC. Protein sequence: CASSLVGAGYTF.

This clone was found many times. This chain links TRBV5-4 with TRBJ1-2, with D perhaps matching TRBD1 (6 bases). Between the trimmed V and J ends, which lost 4 bases and 6 bases, there was a span of 19 bases. From germline, CDR1 is SGHNT and CDR2 YYREEE (reference sequence). CDR3 length: 15 amino acids. The CDR3 DNA is TGTGCCAGCAGCGCCGGGACATCGGCTTATCATGGCTACACCTTC. Translation: CASSAGTSAYHGYTF.

The V gene is TRBV5-1, the J gene TRBJ2-4; TRBD1 agrees at 7 bases. This CDR3 is 19 amino acids long. Germline trimming cut 4 bases from V and 0 bases from J; bases unmatched to any gene: 16. Germline V gene data show CDR1 as SGHRS and CDR2 as YFSETQ. The CDR3 loop is CASSARGTASLLAKNIQYF. The DNA of the CDR3 is TGCGCCAGCAGCGCGCGTGGGACAGCCAGCCTACTAGCCAAAAACATTCAGTACTTC.

The chain couples TRBV29-1 to TRBJ2-7; D unresolved. V was pared by 5 bases and J by 13 bases, with 24 bases between. The CDR3 is 13 residues long. CDR1 is SQVTM and CDR2 is ANQGSEA in the germline V gene. This CDR3 is CSVSSTLRGVLYF. CDR3 DNA: TGCAGCGTTTCCTCGACTCTGAGAGGAGTCCTATACTTC.

The rearrangement joins TRBV19 to TRBJ1-1; D is possibly TRBD1 (5 bases). The CDR3 loop spans 13 amino acids. The V gene lost 4 bases and the J gene lost 3 bases, with 9 bases spanning the gap. Germline loops: CDR1 LNHDA, CDR2 SQIVND (reference sequence). In DNA form, the CDR3 reads TGTGCCAGTAGTACCAGGGTCCACACTGAAGCTTTCTTT. Encoded protein: CASSTRVHTEAFF.

The chain is built from TRBV27 and TRBJ2-5, with 8 bases fitting TRBD2. The CDR3 sequence is 14 residues long. Looked up from germline, CDR1 is MNHEY and CDR2 is SMNVEV (reference sequence). The V segment lost 3 bases and the J segment 2 bases; nucleotides outside the gene matches: 2. CDR3 nucleotides: TGTGCCAGCAGTTTCGGGAGGGGGCAAGAGACCCAGTACTTC. Its translation: CASSFGRGQETQYF.

V is TRBV3-1 (or the pseudogene TRBV3-2) and J is TRBJ2-2, with 9 bases fitting TRBD2. Trimming removed 0 bases from V and 5 bases from J; junction bases left unmatched: 4. The CDR3 contains 16 residues. The germline V gene encodes CDR1 LGHDT and CDR2 YNNKEL (reference sequence). CDR3 residues: CASSQDLSGGTGELFF. The CDR3 coding sequence is TGTGCCAGCAGCCAAGATTTAAGCGGGGGGACCGGGGAGCTGTTTTTT.

This clone has just one count. The CDR3 spells CAWSVGPGQRNQPQHF. The CDR3 bases are TGTGCCTGGAGTGTAGGCCCGGGACAGAGGAATCAGCCCCAGCATTTT. The chain joins TRBV30 to TRBJ1-5; 7 nucleotides align to TRBD1. There are 16 residues in the CDR3. V dropped 0 bases and J dropped 4; count of bases not matched to a gene: 9. Germline V gene lookup returns CDR1 GTSNPN and CDR2 SVGIG (reference sequence).

V is TRBV4-2 and J is TRBJ2-7; TRBD2 matches 10 bases. The CDR3 is made up of 16 amino acids. V shed 0 bases, J shed 0 bases, and the junction held 2 bases outside the gene matches. The germline CDR1 and CDR2 sequences are LGHNA and YNFKEQ. The CDR3 region is CASSQESGGASYEQYF. Written as DNA, the CDR3 is TGTGCCAGCAGCCAAGAGAGCGGGGGGGCCTCCTACGAGCAGTACTTC.

The rearrangement links TRBV19 to TRBJ2-5; 10 bases line up with TRBD2. The CDR3 runs 14 residues. Germline lookup yields CDR1 LNHDA and CDR2 SQIVND (reference sequence). Losses at the gene ends were 8 bases for V and 2 bases for J; bases not matched to a gene: 5. The CDR3, as DNA: TGTGCCAGTGGGGGACTAGCGAAACAAGAGACCCAGTACTTC. Translated: CASGGLAKQETQYF.

The genes are TRBV5-6 and TRBJ1-2; no firm D call. The CDR3 totals 12 residues. CDR1 is SGHDT and CDR2 is YYEEEE in the germline V gene. V gave up 2 bases and J gave up 8 bases, with 10 bases separating them. CDR3 in DNA: TGTGCCAGCAGCTTTAGCGGTAACGGCTACACCTTC. Amino acids: CASSFSGNGYTF.

This clone occurred a few times. The chain joins TRBV28 to TRBJ1-1, with 9 bases fitting TRBD1. Per the germline V gene, CDR1 is MDHEN and CDR2 is SYDVKM. Trimming removed 6 bases from V and 0 bases from J; junction bases left unmatched: 2. This CDR3 has 14 residues. CDR3: CASRGQGLNTEAFF. CDR3 DNA sequence: TGTGCCAGCAGGGGACAGGGTCTGAACACTGAAGCTTTCTTT.

The chain recombines TRBV7-3 with TRBJ2-1; 11 bases fit TRBD2. This CDR3 has 17 amino acids. Germline CDR1 and CDR2: SGHTA and FQGTGA. V lost 5 bases and J lost 5; bases outside the gene matches: 11. The CDR3 sequence: CASSPTSGTSGNNEQFF. CDR3 nucleotides: TGTGCCAGCAGCCCAACCTCCGGGACTAGCGGTAACAATGAGCAGTTCTTC.

J is TRBJ2-5 and V is TRBV5-1; D is perhaps TRBD1 (6 bases). V lost 0 bases to trimming and J lost 5 bases, with 11 bases between them. CDR1 is SGHRS, CDR2 YFSETQ, per germline. CDR3 size: 14 residues. CDR3 nucleotide sequence: TGCGCCAGCAGCTTGGGTGAGAGGGGGGAGACCCAGTACTTC. This gives the protein CASSLGERGETQYF.

This chain links TRBV5-1 with TRBJ1-3, with a tentative D call TRBD1 (5 bases). V lost 1 base to trimming and J lost 4 bases, with 15 bases between them. The CDR3 has 16 residues. CDR1 is SGHRS and CDR2 is YFSETQ in the germline V gene. CDR3 amino acids: CASSLSGLGGGNTIYF. For the CDR3, the DNA is TGCGCCAGCAGCTTGTCCGGATTGGGGGGAGGAAACACCATATATTTT.

The chain combines TRBV19 with TRBJ1-5; TRBD1 matches at 7 bases. CDR1 is LNHDA and CDR2 is SQIVND in the germline V gene (reference sequence). With 6 bases clipped from V and 2 bases from J, the junction kept 1 base outside the gene matches. The CDR3 is 13 residues long. The DNA of the CDR3 is TGTGCCAGTAGGGACAGGCGCAATCAGCCCCAGCATTTT. Its translation: CASRDRRNQPQHF.

This clone has a single count. The chain links TRBV6-6 to TRBJ2-3; D uncertain. Germline-derived CDR1 and CDR2 are MNHNY and SVGAGI (reference sequence). The CDR3 extends over 16 amino acids. V was cut by 0 bases and J by 4 bases, with 14 bases left in between. In DNA form, the CDR3 reads TGTGCCAGCAGTTACTCGAGTACTTCAATCCCAGATACGCAGTATTTT. It codes for CASSYSSTSIPDTQYF.

The chain carries TRBV21-1 and TRBJ2-3; the D call of TRBD2 is as the table states it, not checked on the DNA. TRBV21-1 is a documented pseudogene. The CDR3 spans 14 residues. CDR3 sequence: CASSKGSGRDTQYF. Here the CDR3 DNA reads TGTGCCAGCAGCAAAGGCTCGGGGAGGGATACGCAGTATTTT.

The rearrangement uses TRBV30 and TRBJ2-1; 8 positions agree with TRBD2. Germline CDR1 is GTSNPN and CDR2 is SVGIG (reference sequence). There are 16 residues in the CDR3. The V segment lost 3 bases and the J segment 2 bases; nucleotides outside the gene matches: 9. For the CDR3, the DNA is TGTGCCTGGAGCGTCGGGACTAGTACGGCCTACAATGAGCAGTTCTTC. Its translation is CAWSVGTSTAYNEQFF.

The rearrangement links TRBV19 to TRBJ1-6; D gene uncertain. V shed 6 bases and J shed 10 bases, with 16 bases lying between them. The CDR3 has 14 residues. Germline V gives CDR1 LNHDA, CDR2 SQIVND (reference sequence). Here the CDR3 DNA reads TGTGCCAGTAGCCTAGATGTTCTCAGCTCACCCCTCCACTTT. Amino acids: CASSLDVLSSPLHF.